The 21 T cell receptor beta chains below come from one sample, sequenced in a study of siplizumab effects on memory and regulatory T cells. Generated by immunoSEQ multiplex PCR, the TCRdb table keeps only in-frame clones and is missing some. The sample holds some 73,000 clones, around 93% seen once. The material sequenced was CD8+ T cells sorted from blood. The receptors here all came from a human donor in good health.

This chain joins TRBV27 and TRBJ2-7; D perhaps matches TRBD2 (7 bases). Germline-derived CDR1 and CDR2 are MNHEY and SMNVEV (reference sequence). V dropped 4 bases and J dropped 3 bases, with 13 bases sitting between them. The CDR3 consists of 14 residues. The CDR3 nucleotides are TGTGCCAGCAGTTATGCGGGGGCGATCTACGAGCAGTACTTC. This codes for CASSYAGAIYEQYF.

V gene TRBV6-1 combines with J gene TRBJ2-4; 7 bases line up with TRBD2. The V and J ends lost 2 bases and 0 bases, in that order; junction bases with no gene match: 7. Germline CDR1 is MNHNS and CDR2 is SASEGT. This CDR3 is 17 amino acids long. The CDR3 reads CASSERLAVLAKNIQYF. The CDR3 region has the DNA TGTGCCAGCAGTGAACGGCTAGCGGTCTTAGCCAAAAACATTCAGTACTTC.

Only one count was recorded for this clone. The chain couples TRBV19 to TRBJ2-1, with a possible D match to TRBD2 (6 bases). This CDR3 has 12 residues. Trimming left V 5 bases short and J 6 bases short, with 8 bases between. CDR1 and CDR2 (germline): LNHDA, SQIVND (reference sequence). This CDR3 is CASSVGGNEQFF. CDR3 nucleotide sequence: TGTGCCAGTAGTGTCGGGGGCAATGAGCAGTTCTTC.

This chain links TRBV29-1 with TRBJ1-1; 7 bases align to TRBD1. CDR1 is SQVTM and CDR2 is ANQGSEA in the germline V gene. J was trimmed by 10 bases and V by 6 bases; bases with no gene match: 8. CDR3 length: 11 residues. The CDR3: CSVETGAVAFF. CDR3 DNA sequence: TGCAGCGTGGAAACAGGGGCTGTAGCTTTCTTT. The full variable domain, rest sourced from reference TRBV29-1 and TRBJ1-1, is SAVISQKPSRDICQRGTSLTIQCQVDSQVTMMFWYRQQPGQSLTLIATANQGSEATYESGFVIDKFPISRPNLTFSTLTVSNMSPEDSSIYLCSVETGAVAFFGQGTRLTVV.

In this sample, this clone turned up a few times. V and J are TRBV5-1 and TRBJ1-2; D is unresolved. The CDR3 spans 20 residues. CDR1 is SGHRS, CDR2 YFSETQ, per germline. V lost 1 base and J lost 3, with 28 bases in between. Here the CDR3 reads CASSLSPIPRGRNLYYGYTF. In DNA, the CDR3 is TGCGCCAGCAGCTTGTCTCCCATCCCAAGAGGACGGAACCTTTACTATGGCTACACCTTC. The full variable domain, rest sourced from reference TRBV5-1 and TRBJ1-2, is KAGVTQTPRYLIKTRGQQVTLSCSPISGHRSVSWYQQTPGQGLQFLFEYFSETQRNKGNFPGRFSGRQFSNSRSEMNVSTLELGDSALYLCASSLSPIPRGRNLYYGYTFGSGTRLTVV.

The rearrangement joins TRBV28 to TRBJ2-3; possibly TRBD2 for D (6 bases). The germline CDR1 and CDR2 sequences are MDHEN and SYDVKM. V lost 8 bases to trimming and J lost 2 bases, with 11 bases between them. CDR3 length: 13 residues. The CDR3 here is CASVRGSTDTQYF. The CDR3, as DNA: TGTGCCAGCGTCCGGGGGTCCACAGATACGCAGTATTTT.

The gene calls are TRBV6-5 and TRBJ1-1; D gene uncertain. Trimming removed 7 bases at V and 6 bases at J, with 21 bases between. In germline, CDR1 is MNHEY, CDR2 SVGAGI. This CDR3 region has 15 residues. CDR3 residues: CASMNQDLYGPEAFF. The CDR3 DNA is TGTGCCAGCATGAATCAGGACCTCTACGGCCCTGAAGCTTTCTTT.

The J gene is TRBJ1-2, the V gene TRBV5-1; TRBD1 matches 10 bases. This CDR3 has 15 residues. CDR1 is SGHRS and CDR2 is YFSETQ in the germline V gene. V shed 7 bases, J shed 3 bases, and the junction held 9 bases outside the gene matches. CDR3 DNA: TGCGCCAGCGTCACCGGGACAGGGGACGACTATGGCTACACCTTC. It encodes CASVTGTGDDYGYTF.

By proportion, this clone is medium-sized. The chain combines TRBV14 with TRBJ1-5, with 7 positions matching TRBD1. Trimming cost V 4 bases and J 8 bases; bases outside gene matches: 2. The CDR3 sequence is 12 residues long. Germline V gene sequence: CDR1 SGHDN, CDR2 FVKESK. CDR3 sequence (DNA): TGTGCCAGCAGCCCAGGGGGTAAGCCCCAGCATTTT. Encoded protein: CASSPGGKPQHF.

J is TRBJ2-7 and V is TRBV9; D unclear. CDR1 SGDLS and CDR2 YYNGEE come from the germline V gene. The ends were cut back, 3 bases at V and 1 base at J, with 8 bases in the middle. The CDR3 totals 13 residues. Here the CDR3 DNA reads TGTGCCAGCAGCGCCCCAAGGTCCTACGAGCAGTACTTC. Its protein is CASSAPRSYEQYF.

The chain joins TRBV4-2 to TRBJ2-1; D is perhaps TRBD1 (6 bases). Germline V CDR1 and CDR2: LGHNA, YNFKEQ. The CDR3 runs to 13 residues. V lost 3 bases and J 8 bases, leaving 11 bases between the germline ends. The CDR3 DNA reads TGTGCCAGCAGCCAGGAATCAGGGGATGAGCAGTTCTTC. It specifies CASSQESGDEQFF.

This chain joins TRBV29-1 and TRBJ1-3; 8 positions match TRBD1. Per the germline V gene, CDR1 is SQVTM and CDR2 is ANQGSEA. CDR3 length: 19 amino acids. Losses at the gene ends were 1 base for V and 3 bases for J; bases not matched to a gene: 17. CDR3: CSVEAVGRGHREVGNTIYF. DNA of the CDR3: TGCAGCGTTGAAGCTGTGGGCAGGGGGCACCGAGAGGTTGGAAACACCATATATTTT.

V usage is TRBV28 and J usage is TRBJ1-5; 9 bases are a match to TRBD1. Germline V gene data show CDR1 as MDHEN and CDR2 as SYDVKM. The CDR3 has 15 residues. J was trimmed by 9 bases and V by 7 bases; bases with no gene match: 13. The chain's CDR3 is CASTPGQGYRLPQHF. The CDR3 DNA reads TGTGCCAGCACCCCGGGACAGGGTTATCGTCTGCCCCAGCATTTT.

This chain joins TRBV11-2 and TRBJ1-2, with D possibly being TRBD1 (5 bases). Germline lookup yields CDR1 SGHAT and CDR2 FQNNGV. This CDR3 contains 11 residues. Trimming removed 3 bases from V and 7 bases from J, with 6 bases in between. The CDR3 here is CASSLGVGYTF. The CDR3, as DNA: TGTGCCAGCAGCTTGGGGGTTGGCTACACCTTC.

This clone came up once. The chain is built from TRBV4-2 and TRBJ2-5; 8 bases map to TRBD2. Germline CDR1 and CDR2: LGHNA and YNFKEQ. The CDR3 totals 16 residues. Trimming at V came to 0 bases and at J to 5 bases, leaving 8 bases not matched to a gene. CDR3 nucleotide sequence: TGTGCCAGCAGCCAAGAAGCCGGGGGGGCCTTTGAGACCCAGTACTTC. It specifies CASSQEAGGAFETQYF.

The chain joins TRBV25-1 to TRBJ2-2; D remains ambiguous. V shed 6 bases and J shed 4 bases, with 6 bases lying between them. Per the germline V gene, CDR1 is MGHDK and CDR2 is SYGVNS. The CDR3 sequence is 12 residues long. The CDR3 DNA reads as TGTGCCAGCAGCGCCCCCACCGGGGAGCTGTTTTTT. It translates to CASSAPTGELFF.

The gene calls are TRBV5-4 and TRBJ2-3, with D unresolved. Germline V gene sequence: CDR1 SGHNT, CDR2 YYREEE (reference sequence). The CDR3 runs 15 residues. With 1 base removed from V and 0 bases from J, the gap between germline ends came to 9 bases. The CDR3 nucleotides read TGTGCCAGCAGCTTGCCAGATAGTAGCACAGATACGCAGTATTTT. Translated: CASSLPDSSTDTQYF.

The V call is TRBV4-1, the J call TRBJ1-5; tentative D call: TRBD1 (5 bases). Germline V lookup: CDR1 MGHRA, CDR2 YSYEKL. This CDR3 is built from 15 residues. V was trimmed by 1 base and J by 7 bases, leaving 14 bases between them. CDR3 nucleotide sequence: TGCGCCAGCAGCCAAGGAGGGGCAGGGAGGCAGCCCCAGCATTTT. Amino acid sequence: CASSQGGAGRQPQHF.

The chain combines TRBV6-4 with TRBJ2-2; D is undetermined. V was cut by 2 bases and J by 3 bases, with 4 bases left in between. Per germline, CDR1 MRHNA and CDR2 SNTAGT. The CDR3 sequence is 13 residues long. CDR3 sequence (DNA): TGTGCCAGCAGTGACAGCGACACCGGGGAGCTGTTTTTT. Protein product: CASSDSDTGELFF.

V is TRBV19 and J is TRBJ1-3; D unclear. CDR3 size: 14 residues. The germline CDR1 and CDR2 sequences are LNHDA and SQIVND (reference sequence). The V end lost 1 base, the J end lost 4 bases, and 8 bases lay between the germline ends. The DNA for the CDR3 is TGTGCCAGTAGTATAGCTCTCCGGGGAAACACCATATATTTT. Encoded protein: CASSIALRGNTIYF.

The chain carries TRBV5-4 and TRBJ2-7; D is undetermined. The CDR3 has 13 residues. V was shortened by 3 bases and J by 5 bases, with 12 bases between the two germline ends. Germline V gene sequence: CDR1 SGHNT, CDR2 YYREEE (reference sequence). The CDR3 coding sequence is TGTGCCAGCAGCTGGACGGGTTCCGACGAGCAGTACTTC. Residues: CASSWTGSDEQYF. Looking up the rest from reference TRBV5-4 and TRBJ2-7 gives the full variable domain: ETGVTQSPTHLIKTRGQQVTLRCSSQSGHNTVSWYQQALGQGPQFIFQYYREEENGRGNFPPRFSGLQFPNYSSELNVNALELDDSALYLCASSWTGSDEQYFGPGTRLTVT.